This T cell receptor beta chain was observed in a study of T cells of healthy individuals. TCRdb recomputed calls from the 5' RACE reads with MiXCR, one row per CDR3 protein. The table includes some 82,000 distinct CDR3 sequences, 5% detected once. This clonotype was seen a handful of times. The sequence was collected from a female donor in good health.

CDR3 region: CASSLPGPYEQYF. The CDR3 nucleotides read TGTGCCAGCAGCTTACCGGGGCCCTACGAGCAGTACTTC. V and J are TRBV5-5 and TRBJ2-7; D might be TRBD1 or TRBD2, each matching 5 bases. The germline V and J ends were trimmed by 2 bases and 2 bases, with 8 bases remaining between them. Germline-derived CDR1 and CDR2 are SGHKS and YYEKEE (reference sequence). This CDR3 region has 13 residues.